This T cell receptor (beta chain) was captured by sequencing in a study of molecular identifiers for immune sequencing clone quantification. Study-level results: More than 97% of effector molecules, versus under 1% of naive-cell molecules, belonged to clones above 20 RNA copies.

Sorting isolated naive CD8 T cells as CD8+CD4-CCR7+CD45RA+ events. As concerns this clonotype: Its antigen is not known.

TCRdb itself ran the PCR reads through MiXCR, one entry per CDR3 protein. This sample has around 460,000 distinct CDR3 sequences, with roughly 23% found just once. Trimming cost V 0 bases and J 5 bases, with 28 bases left between them. Looked up from germline, CDR1 is MNHEY and CDR2 is SVGEGT. The CDR3 extends over 20 amino acids. This sequence joins TRBV6-2 or TRBV6-3 and TRBJ2-5; D is possibly TRBD1 (6 bases). Sequencing used naive CD8+ T cells from blood, with Jurkat cell RNA spiked in. This sample's subset: FACS-sorted CD8+CD4-CCR7+CD45RA+ naive T cells. This TCR was recovered from a human donor in good health. Some libraries in this study had Jurkat cell RNA spiked in. The CDR3 reads CASSYSLTTPSWTDRETQYF. CDR3 nucleotides: TGTGCCAGCAGTTACTCGTTAACAACCCCCTCATGGACAGACCGGGAGACCCAGTACTTC.